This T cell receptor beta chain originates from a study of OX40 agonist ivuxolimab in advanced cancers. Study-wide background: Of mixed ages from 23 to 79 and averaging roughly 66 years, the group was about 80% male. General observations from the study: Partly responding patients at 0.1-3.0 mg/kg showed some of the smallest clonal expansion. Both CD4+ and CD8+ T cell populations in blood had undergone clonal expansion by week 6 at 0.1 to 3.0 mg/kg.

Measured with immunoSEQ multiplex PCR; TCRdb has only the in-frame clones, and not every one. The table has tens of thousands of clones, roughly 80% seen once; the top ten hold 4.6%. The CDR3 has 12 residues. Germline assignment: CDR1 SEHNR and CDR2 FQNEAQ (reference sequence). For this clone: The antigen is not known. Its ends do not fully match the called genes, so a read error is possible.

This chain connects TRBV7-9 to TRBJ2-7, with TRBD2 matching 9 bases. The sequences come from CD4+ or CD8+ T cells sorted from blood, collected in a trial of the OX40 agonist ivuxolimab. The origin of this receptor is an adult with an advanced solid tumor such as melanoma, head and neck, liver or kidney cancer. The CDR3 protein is CASSLETSGFHF. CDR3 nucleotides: TGTGCCAGCAGCTTAGAGACTAGCGGTTTCCACTTC. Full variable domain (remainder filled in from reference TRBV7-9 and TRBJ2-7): DTGVSQNPRHKITKRGQNVTFRCDPISEHNRLYWYRQTLGQGPEFLTYFQNEAQLEKSRLLSDRFSAERPKGSFSTLEIQRTEQGDSAMYLCASSLETSGFHFGPGTRLTVT.